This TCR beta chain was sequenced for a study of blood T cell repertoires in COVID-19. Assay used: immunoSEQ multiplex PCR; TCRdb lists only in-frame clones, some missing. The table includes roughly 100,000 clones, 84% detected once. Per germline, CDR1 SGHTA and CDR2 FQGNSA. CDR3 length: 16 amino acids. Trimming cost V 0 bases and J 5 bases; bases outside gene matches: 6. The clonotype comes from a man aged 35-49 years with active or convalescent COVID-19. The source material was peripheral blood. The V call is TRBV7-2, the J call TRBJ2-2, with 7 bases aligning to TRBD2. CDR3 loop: CASSLAPAGNTGELFF. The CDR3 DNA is TGTGCCAGCAGCTTAGCCCCAGCGGGGAATACCGGGGAGCTGTTTTTT.